The rows below give T cell receptor beta chains drawn from one sample of a study of radiation and T cells in renal cell carcinoma. Sequencing used immunoSEQ multiplex PCR; TCRdb keeps in-frame clones, though not all of them. The sample has around 15,000 clones, 57% seen once; the top ten hold 10% to 15%. The source was tumor tissue, collected from a patient whose treatment was nephrectomy without radiotherapy. These receptors came from a man over 45 with renal cell carcinoma. CDR3s include the opening cysteine and the closing phenylalanine or tryptophan. A D gene is named only where the DNA matches it firmly. Size tells how often a clone was seen (once, few, many) or the class of an expanded clone, and some rows leave it out.

clone size	D gene	V gene	J gene	CDR3 DNA	CDR3 protein
-	-	TRBV2	TRBJ2-2	TGTGCCAGCACAGAGAACACCGGGGAGCTGTTTTTT	CASTENTGELFF
-	-	TRBV5-1	TRBJ1-2	TGCGCCAGCAGCTTGAGGGATATAGGGGAAAGGGATGGCTACACCTTC	CASSLRDIGERDGYTF
-	TRBD1	TRBV15	TRBJ2-7	TGTGCCACCAGCTACAGGGGTGAAGAGCAGTACTTC	CATSYRGEEQYF
medium-sized	-	TRBV4-2	TRBJ1-2	TGTGCCAGCAGCCACCAGACTGGCGGGCCCGACTATGGCTACACCTTC	CASSHQTGGPDYGYTF
-	TRBD2	TRBV25-1	TRBJ2-7	TGTGCCAGCAGAAAAGGGGAGGGCTCCTACGAGCAGTACTTC	CASRKGEGSYEQYF
-	-	TRBV10-2	TRBJ2-7	TGCGCCAGCAGCACTTCCTACGAGCAGTACTTC	CASSTSYEQYF
medium-sized	TRBD1	TRBV7-2	TRBJ2-1	TGTGCCAGCAGTTCAGCCTCCTGGACAGGGTCAAAATTCTTC	CASSSASWTGSKFF
-	-	TRBV19	TRBJ1-1	TGTGCCAGTAGTCCTCGAGCGGCTTTCTTT	CASSPRAAFF
-	-	TRBV5-1	TRBJ2-5	TGCGCCAGCACCGCTTGGAATAGGGGGGGAGAGACCCAGTACTTC	CASTAWNRGGETQYF
-	-	TRBV6-1	TRBJ2-7	TGTGCCAGCACTCTGGGGGGTGAAAGCTACGAGCAGTACTTC	CASTLGGESYEQYF
-	-	TRBV19	TRBJ2-5	TGTGCCAGTAGTATCTCAACGGTCCAAGAGACCCAGTACTTC	CASSISTVQETQYF
-	-	TRBV5-1	TRBJ2-7	TGCGCCAGCAGCTTGGTCGGAACCCTAGCCTACGAGCAGTACTTC	CASSLVGTLAYEQYF
-	TRBD1	TRBV5-1	TRBJ1-1	TGCGCCAGCAGCTCAACAGGGGCCACTGAAGCTTTCTTT	CASSSTGATEAFF
-	-	TRBV7-3	TRBJ1-2	TGTGCCAGCAGCTTTAAGGGGCGCGCCTATGGCTACACCTTC	CASSFKGRAYGYTF
-	-	TRBV5-1	TRBJ2-3	TGCGCCAGCAGCTTGGCCCCGAATCGGGGAGCCCCCACAGATACGCAGTATTTT	CASSLAPNRGAPTDTQYF
few	-	TRBV9	TRBJ2-6	TGTGCCAGCAGCGTAGGAACTGGGGCCAACGTCCTGACTTTC	CASSVGTGANVLTF
once	-	TRBV18	TRBJ2-3	TGTGCCAGCTCACTCGTTAGCGGCAGTAGCACAGATACGCAGTATTTT	CASSLVSGSSTDTQYF
few	-	TRBV7-3	TRBJ1-1	TGTGCCAGCAGCTTAGTGGCAACAGAGGAAGCTTTCTTT	CASSLVATEEAFF
-	TRBD1	TRBV5-4	TRBJ1-2	TGTGCCAGCAGCAAGGACAGGGCGGGGGGCTACACCTTC	CASSKDRAGGYTF
-	-	TRBV10-3	TRBJ1-1	TGTGCCATCAGTGATTCAGGGGAGAACACTGAAGCTTTCTTT	CAISDSGENTEAFF
few	-	TRBV6-5	TRBJ1-5	TGTGCCAGCACCCTCTATGGCAATCAGCCCCAGCATTTT	CASTLYGNQPQHF